This TCR beta chain was obtained from a study of long-term antiretroviral therapy in people with HIV. Details on this clone: Antigen unknown.

Study-level results: The study found narrower CDR3 length ranges in HIV repertoires than in controls. Neither ART adherence, viral resistance nor therapy changes were documented. Diversity rose after ART but stayed below transplant donor controls.

At the survey level, the v3.0 immunoSEQ assay was run. Only in-frame clones appear in the TCRdb table, and some are missing; sequencing was by immunoSEQ multiplex PCR. This sample has tens of thousands of clones; about 84% occur once, and the top ten carry roughly 18%. Deletions cut 5 bases from V and 9 bases from J, with 8 bases between. The CDR3 length is 11 residues. Germline V gives CDR1 SGHTA, CDR2 FQGNSA. The source material was unsorted PBMCs, sampled 0.5 years before starting antiretroviral therapy. The chain employs TRBV7-2 and TRBJ2-1, with D perhaps matching TRBD2 (6 bases). The clonotype comes from a man between 40 and 49 years old with HIV. CDR3 in amino acids: CASSGGTEQFF. The CDR3, as DNA: TGTGCCAGCAGCGGGGGGACTGAGCAGTTCTTC.